The 27 T cell receptor beta chains below come from one sample, sequenced in a study of CD8+ T cells in alopecia areata. Investigators isolated RNA and reverse transcribed it into cDNA to act as the sequencing template. Data came from immunoSEQ multiplex PCR; TCRdb stores just in-frame clones and leaves some out. The repertoire holds about 98,000 clones, with around two fifths as singletons. Sequences were obtained from CD4+ T cells sorted from blood. The receptors stem from a human donor with alopecia areata.

The sample holds a few counts of this clone. The gene calls are TRBV10-3 and TRBJ2-2; D is undetermined. The CDR3 sequence is 17 residues long. The germline gives CDR1 ENHRY, CDR2 SYGVKD. V lost 2 bases and J 2 bases, leaving 15 bases between the germline ends. The CDR3 region is CAISEEGGRANTGELFF. Written as DNA, the CDR3 is TGTGCCATCAGTGAGGAAGGCGGACGAGCAAACACCGGGGAGCTGTTTTTT.

The chain's CDR3 is CASSSGTYGGYTF. The CDR3 DNA follows: TGTGCCAGCAGCTCCGGGACATATGGTGGCTACACCTTC. The chain joins TRBV7-6 to TRBJ1-2, with D possibly being TRBD1 (6 bases). Trimming left V 4 bases short and J 7 bases short, with 13 bases between. Germline V gene data show CDR1 as SGHVS and CDR2 as FNYEAQ. CDR3 length: 13 residues.

A few counts support this clone. The identical CDR3 is also encoded by other nucleotide sequences in the sample. This chain joins TRBV9 and TRBJ2-3, with D uncertain. V was cut by 0 bases and J by 2 bases, with 4 bases left in between. The CDR3 spans 13 residues. From germline, CDR1 is SGDLS and CDR2 YYNGEE. CDR3 residues: CASSVGDTDTQYF. DNA for the CDR3: TGTGCCAGCAGCGTAGGTGACACAGATACGCAGTATTTT.

The rearrangement links TRBV27 to TRBJ1-1, with 8 bases fitting TRBD1. This CDR3 has 13 amino acids. Germline lookup yields CDR1 MNHEY and CDR2 SMNVEV (reference sequence). Trimming cost V 6 bases and J 1 base; bases outside gene matches: 1. CDR3 in DNA: TGTGCCAGCAGAGGACAGGGGAACACTGAAGCTTTCTTT. Its protein is CASRGQGNTEAFF.

This clone came up a few times. The chain combines TRBV29-1 with TRBJ1-2, with unresolved D. In germline, CDR1 is SQVTM, CDR2 ANQGSEA. The CDR3 contains 13 residues. V lost 3 bases and J 7 bases, leaving 15 bases between the germline ends. The CDR3 DNA is TGCAGCGTTGAGAGGTCGCTCTTGCGTGGCTACACCTTC. Translation gives CSVERSLLRGYTF.

In its sample, this clone was seen a few times. The gene calls are TRBV9 and TRBJ2-7; 7 nucleotides line up with TRBD1. Germline V gene data show CDR1 as SGDLS and CDR2 as YYNGEE. J lost 4 bases, V lost 0 bases, and 7 bases had no gene match. This CDR3 has 15 amino acids. The CDR3 region has the DNA TGTGCCAGCAGCGTAGGAGGGGGCCGTAATTACGAGCAGTACTTC. This gives the protein CASSVGGGRNYEQYF. Complete variable domain (other parts from reference TRBV9 and TRBJ2-7): DSGVTQTPKHLITATGQRVTLRCSPRSGDLSVYWYQQSLDQGLQFLIQYYNGEERAKGNILERFSAQQFPDLHSELNLSSLELGDSALYFCASSVGGGRNYEQYFGPGTRLTVT.

The chain has TRBV2 and TRBJ1-1; TRBD1 agrees at 7 bases. The J segment lost 11 bases and the V segment lost 3 bases, leaving 6 bases of the junction unmatched. The CDR3 extends over 12 amino acids. Germline V gene data show CDR1 as SNHLY and CDR2 as FYNNEI. The CDR3 spells CASSEPGTAAFF. DNA of the CDR3: TGTGCCAGCAGTGAGCCCGGGACAGCTGCTTTCTTT.

The rearrangement links TRBV9 to TRBJ1-1; no reliable D call. CDR1 is SGDLS, CDR2 YYNGEE, per germline. V shed 5 bases and J shed 2 bases, with 7 bases lying between them. The CDR3 sequence is 12 residues long. The DNA of the CDR3 is TGTGCCAGCAGTCACAGTAACACTGAAGCTTTCTTT. Protein: CASSHSNTEAFF.

V usage is TRBV29-1 and J usage is TRBJ2-7; D perhaps matches TRBD2 (5 bases). The germline V gene encodes CDR1 SQVTM and CDR2 ANQGSEA. V dropped 4 bases and J dropped 6 bases, with 13 bases sitting between them. The CDR3 contains 12 residues. CDR3 loop: CSVATAALEQYF. The DNA for the CDR3 is TGCAGCGTTGCCACAGCGGCACTCGAGCAGTACTTC.

The chain recombines TRBV5-1 with TRBJ1-2, with TRBD1 as a possible D gene (5 bases). The CDR3 has 14 residues. Germline CDR1 SGHRS, CDR2 YFSETQ. Trimming left V 0 bases short and J 2 bases short, with 8 bases between. CDR3 region: CASSLDRRNYGYTF. CDR3 DNA: TGCGCCAGCAGCTTGGACAGGCGGAACTATGGCTACACCTTC.

This chain uses TRBV4-1 with TRBJ2-3; a possible D gene is TRBD2 (5 bases). The CDR3 runs to 14 residues. Trimming removed 1 base at V and 1 base at J, with 6 bases between. CDR1 is MGHRA, CDR2 YSYEKL, per germline. The CDR3, as DNA: TGCGCCAGCAGCCAAGTAGCGCGCACAGATACGCAGTATTTT. This sequence encodes CASSQVARTDTQYF.

A single count supports this clone. The chain employs TRBV29-1 and TRBJ2-5; D is unresolved. The last part of the DNA fits TRBJ2-7 better; the J call may be wrong. The CDR3 runs to 11 residues. Germline lookup yields CDR1 SQVTM and CDR2 ANQGSEA. CDR3 coding DNA: TGCAGCGCAACCGGAACCTACGAGCAGTACTTC. Protein product: CSATGTYEQYF.

The V gene is TRBV30, the J gene TRBJ2-6; D gene uncertain. CDR1 and CDR2 from the germline V gene are GTSNPN and SVGIG (reference sequence). This CDR3 contains 15 residues. Trimming cost V 0 bases and J 4 bases, with 10 bases left between them. CDR3 sequence: CAWSVGHTGANVLTF. CDR3 nucleotides: TGTGCCTGGAGTGTAGGGCACACCGGGGCCAACGTCCTGACTTTC.

This clone appeared a single time. This rearrangement joins TRBV30 to TRBJ2-1; perhaps TRBD2 as D (6 bases). Germline-derived CDR1 and CDR2 are GTSNPN and SVGIG (reference sequence). Trimming cost V 6 bases and J 7 bases, with 19 bases left between them. The CDR3 spans 14 residues. The CDR3 protein is CACRRSSRGNEQFF. The CDR3 DNA reads as TGTGCCTGCCGACGTTCTAGCCGGGGGAATGAGCAGTTCTTC.

V and J are TRBV30 and TRBJ2-7, with D possibly TRBD1 on 5 matching bases. Trimming pared 3 bases from V and 1 base from J, leaving 10 bases between. Germline assignment: CDR1 GTSNPN and CDR2 SVGIG (reference sequence). This CDR3 is built from 13 residues. The CDR3 sequence: CAWSPDTSYEQYF. DNA for the CDR3: TGTGCCTGGAGCCCGGACACTTCCTACGAGCAGTACTTC.

This clone has a handful of counts. For the CDR3, the DNA is TGCAGCGTTAACCGGCTAGCGGGTATCGCAGATACGCAGTATTTT. This encodes CSVNRLAGIADTQYF. This chain links TRBV29-1 with TRBJ2-3; 8 nucleotides match TRBD2. Per the germline V gene, CDR1 is SQVTM and CDR2 is ANQGSEA. Germline trimming cut 5 bases from V and 4 bases from J; bases unmatched to any gene: 11. The CDR3 is made up of 15 amino acids.

This clone has only one observation. The chain couples TRBV2 to TRBJ2-7, with a tentative D call TRBD2 (5 bases). This CDR3 has 13 amino acids. Trimming took 7 bases from V and 4 from J, leaving 14 bases between them. In germline, CDR1 is SNHLY, CDR2 FYNNEI. The CDR3 DNA is TGTGCCAGCACCCCGGACTTGAAGTACGAGCAGTACTTC. Translating gives CASTPDLKYEQYF.

This clone was seen a handful of times. V gene TRBV6-5 combines with J gene TRBJ2-2, with D tentatively TRBD1 (5 bases). Trimming stripped 2 bases from V and 1 base from J, with 8 bases between. Germline values: CDR1 MNHEY, CDR2 SVGAGI. The CDR3 runs 15 residues. This CDR3 reads CASSYVGQNTGELFF. In DNA, the CDR3 is TGTGCCAGCAGTTACGTTGGACAGAACACCGGGGAGCTGTTTTTT.

The chain joins TRBV6-1 to TRBJ1-2; D unclear. The CDR3 sequence is 13 residues long. V lost 2 bases and J lost 5, with 9 bases in between. Germline values: CDR1 MNHNS, CDR2 SASEGT. The CDR3 loop reads CASSENAGYGYTF. CDR3 coding DNA: TGTGCCAGCAGTGAAAATGCGGGGTATGGCTACACCTTC.

The V gene is TRBV11-2, the J gene TRBJ2-7, with a tentative D call TRBD1 (5 bases). Germline V gene lookup returns CDR1 SGHAT and CDR2 FQNNGV. Between the trimmed V and J ends, which lost 3 bases and 0 bases, there was a span of 15 bases. This CDR3 has 16 residues. The CDR3: CASSFSRQISSYEQYF. The CDR3 nucleotides read TGTGCCAGCAGCTTTTCGCGACAGATAAGCTCCTACGAGCAGTACTTC.

This chain joins TRBV29-1 and TRBJ2-2; no firm D call. This CDR3 is built from 13 residues. V gave up 1 base and J gave up 2 bases, with 5 bases separating them. Germline assignment: CDR1 SQVTM and CDR2 ANQGSEA. The DNA of the CDR3 is TGCAGCGTTGAAGTCCTAAACACCGGGGAGCTGTTTTTT. It is translated as CSVEVLNTGELFF.

A single count supports this clone. This chain connects TRBV29-1 to TRBJ1-6; possible D gene TRBD1, 6 bases. The CDR3 is made up of 12 amino acids. The V end lost 6 bases, the J end lost 14 bases, and 17 bases lay between the germline ends. Germline V gene sequence: CDR1 SQVTM, CDR2 ANQGSEA. CDR3 region: CSVDSGAGTLHF. The CDR3 coding sequence is TGCAGCGTGGACAGCGGCGCGGGGACCCTCCACTTT.

There are many counts of this clone. The chain uses TRBV6-6 and TRBJ2-5; D unresolved. The germline gives CDR1 MNHNY, CDR2 SVGAGI (reference sequence). The length of the CDR3 is 13 residues. V shed 2 bases and J shed 4 bases, with 8 bases lying between them. In nucleotides, the CDR3 is TGTGCCAGCAGTTACAGGACGGGAGAGACCCAGTACTTC. Amino acids: CASSYRTGETQYF.

This clone turned up a few times. This chain connects TRBV29-1 to TRBJ2-7; 9 bases are shared with TRBD1. V dropped 5 bases and J dropped 2; count of bases not matched to a gene: 7. CDR1 and CDR2 (germline): SQVTM, ANQGSEA. The CDR3 covers 14 residues. The CDR3 bases are TGCAGCGTTCCCGGGACAGGGCCCCCCTACGAGCAGTACTTC. Translation: CSVPGTGPPYEQYF.

J is TRBJ2-7 and V is TRBV4-3, with a possible D match to TRBD2 (7 bases). Trimming removed 4 bases at V and 4 bases at J, with 17 bases between. CDR1 LGHNA and CDR2 YSLEER come from the germline V gene. The CDR3 loop spans 15 amino acids. This chain's CDR3 is CASSLAGGGLYEQYF. The CDR3 DNA reads TGCGCCAGCAGCCTAGCGGGCGGGGGCCTATACGAGCAGTACTTC.

The chain recombines TRBV14 with TRBJ2-7, with D possibly matching TRBD1 (6 bases). Germline loops: CDR1 SGHDN, CDR2 FVKESK. This CDR3 has 14 amino acids. Trimming shortened V by 8 bases and J by 3 bases, and 17 bases separated the two germline ends. Written as DNA, the CDR3 is TGTGCCAGCGACGGGACACGAGACCACTACGAGCAGTACTTC. This encodes CASDGTRDHYEQYF.

This chain connects TRBV29-1 to TRBJ2-3; 9 nucleotides match TRBD2. Germline V CDR1 and CDR2: SQVTM, ANQGSEA. This CDR3 comprises 14 residues. After removal of 4 bases from V and 2 bases from J, the junction contained 4 bases not matched to a gene. The CDR3, as DNA: TGCAGCGTTGCCCCTAGCGGGGACACAGATACGCAGTATTTT. Translating gives CSVAPSGDTDTQYF.